This T cell receptor beta chain was sequenced during a study of monozygotic twins with inflammatory bowel disease. The total RNA came straight from whole blood, and T cells were not sorted beforehand. The CDR3 runs to 15 residues. Germline values: CDR1 SGHTA, CDR2 FQGNSA. UMIs that had a 6-nucleotide sample barcode were put in using template switching. TCRdb reprocessed the 5' RACE reads, keeping one entry per CDR3 protein, no DNA. Its table lists about 420,000 distinct CDR3 sequences. The clonotype was recovered from a human donor with ulcerative colitis or Crohn's disease, or a healthy co-twin of an affected twin (not recorded which). The chain links TRBV7-2 to TRBJ2-7. Sequences were obtained from blood. The CDR3 sequence: CASSLPSGRPYEQYF.